These 32 T cell receptor beta chains originate from one sample sequenced in a study of T cell responses to AZD1222 COVID-19 vaccine. TCRdb keeps only in-frame clones here, not all; method: immunoSEQ multiplex PCR. The sample includes about 79,000 clones, 80% of them seen just once. Sequenced material: peripheral blood, taken on day 0 of AZD1222 vaccination. These receptors were obtained from an adult in good health.

V gene TRBV29-1 combines with J gene TRBJ1-1; the D gene is possibly TRBD1 (5 bases). CDR1 is SQVTM and CDR2 is ANQGSEA in the germline V gene. The germline V and J ends were trimmed by 8 bases and 4 bases, with 20 bases remaining between them. The CDR3 length is 14 residues. CDR3 region: CSSSRGMGGTEAFF. Written as DNA, the CDR3 is TGCAGCTCCTCGAGAGGGATGGGGGGCACTGAAGCTTTCTTT.

The V and J genes are TRBV6-4 and TRBJ1-2; 7 bases align to TRBD1. The CDR3 has 13 amino acids. From germline, CDR1 is MRHNA and CDR2 SNTAGT. Trimming at V came to 0 bases and at J to 13 bases, leaving 8 bases not matched to a gene. CDR3 residues: CASSDSGTDFPTF. CDR3 in DNA: TGTGCCAGCAGTGACTCGGGGACAGATTTCCCCACCTTC.

The chain couples TRBV18 to TRBJ2-1, with D unresolved. Germline lookup yields CDR1 KGHSH and CDR2 LQKENI. V shed 2 bases and J shed 4 bases, with 6 bases lying between them. The CDR3 consists of 13 residues. The CDR3 reads CASSPKSYNEQFF. The CDR3 DNA reads as TGTGCCAGCTCACCAAAGAGTTACAATGAGCAGTTCTTC. The full variable domain, completed using reference TRBV18 and TRBJ2-1, is NAGVMQNPRHLVRRRGQEARLRCSPMKGHSHVYWYRQLPEEGLKFMVYLQKENIIDESGMPKERFSAEFPKEGPSILRIQQVVRGDSAAYFCASSPKSYNEQFFGPGTRLTVL.

The chain uses TRBV12-3 or TRBV12-4 and TRBJ2-5; no definite D call. CDR3 size: 13 residues. Trimming left V 6 bases short and J 5 bases short, with 13 bases between. This CDR3 reads CASSPSRWETQYF. CDR3 bases: TGTGCCAGCAGCCCCTCCCGTTGGGAGACCCAGTACTTC.

V and J are TRBV27 and TRBJ2-1, with 7 bases lining up with TRBD1. Unmatched junction bases numbered 4, after V lost 0 bases and J lost 5 bases. From germline, CDR1 is MNHEY and CDR2 SMNVEV (reference sequence). The CDR3 extends over 15 amino acids. This chain's CDR3 is CASSLSGGENNEQFF. CDR3 DNA: TGTGCCAGCAGTTTATCAGGGGGCGAGAACAATGAGCAGTTCTTC.

The rearrangement uses TRBV30 and TRBJ2-1; D call uncertain. Trimming pared 5 bases from V and 4 bases from J, leaving 12 bases between. From germline, CDR1 is GTSNPN and CDR2 SVGIG (reference sequence). CDR3 length: 13 amino acids. CDR3 coding DNA: TGTGCCTGGGCCAGGACCCAATACAATGAGCAGTTCTTC. This gives the protein CAWARTQYNEQFF.

V gene TRBV9 combines with J gene TRBJ1-4, with a tentative D call TRBD1 (5 bases). There are 15 residues in the CDR3. Trimming removed 3 bases from V and 5 bases from J, with 14 bases in between. Germline V gene data show CDR1 as SGDLS and CDR2 as YYNGEE. DNA for the CDR3: TGTGCCAGCAGCGCGACCGGGACCTCCAATGAAAAACTGTTTTTT. It codes for CASSATGTSNEKLFF.

This chain connects TRBV3-1 (or the pseudogene TRBV3-2) to TRBJ2-7; the match to TRBD1 covers 11 bases. The CDR3 is 16 amino acids. V shed 4 bases, J shed 3 bases, and the junction held 8 bases outside the gene matches. Germline CDR1 and CDR2: LGHDT and YNNKEL (reference sequence). CDR3 protein: CASSPRRDRGNYEQYF. The CDR3 nucleotides read TGTGCCAGCAGCCCTCGCCGGGACAGGGGGAACTACGAGCAGTACTTC.

The chain links TRBV12-3 or TRBV12-4 to TRBJ2-3, with D uncertain. V lost 3 bases and J lost 0, with 4 bases in between. CDR3 length: 13 amino acids. CDR3 amino acids: CASSLISTDTQYF. CDR3 in DNA: TGTGCCAGCAGTTTGATTAGCACAGATACGCAGTATTTT.

This clone was seen just once. This rearrangement joins TRBV27 to TRBJ2-1, with D possibly being TRBD1 or TRBD2 (7 bases each). Germline assignment: CDR1 MNHEY and CDR2 SMNVEV (reference sequence). The CDR3 consists of 13 residues. V lost 7 bases and J lost 7, with 14 bases in between. The CDR3 protein is CASKAGQQNEQFF. The CDR3 DNA reads as TGTGCCAGCAAAGCGGGACAGCAGAATGAGCAGTTCTTC.

V usage is TRBV5-1 and J usage is TRBJ2-6; D could derive from TRBD1 or TRBD2 (5 bases each). CDR3 size: 15 residues. Germline CDR1 is SGHRS and CDR2 is YFSETQ. Trimming stripped 3 bases from V and 4 bases from J, with 11 bases between. CDR3 bases: TGCGCCAGCAGCTCCCTGGGGACGGGGGCCAACGTCCTGACTTTC. Protein: CASSSLGTGANVLTF.

The V call is TRBV5-1, the J call TRBJ2-3; 11 nucleotides match TRBD2. The germline V gene encodes CDR1 SGHRS and CDR2 YFSETQ. The CDR3 is made up of 17 amino acids. The V segment lost 0 bases and the J segment 2 bases; nucleotides outside the gene matches: 5. The CDR3 loop reads CASSLGSGGADTDTQYF. The CDR3 DNA is TGCGCCAGCAGCTTGGGTAGCGGGGGGGCAGACACAGATACGCAGTATTTT.

CDR3 loop: CAWSTRGTQPQHF. In DNA form, the CDR3 reads TGTGCCTGGAGTACCAGAGGGACTCAGCCCCAGCATTTT. The chain has TRBV30 and TRBJ1-5; the D gene is possibly TRBD1 (5 bases). The CDR3 contains 13 residues. Per germline, CDR1 GTSNPN and CDR2 SVGIG (reference sequence). Deletions cut 2 bases from V and 6 bases from J, with 11 bases between.

The V and J genes are TRBV6-6 and TRBJ1-1, with D perhaps matching TRBD1 (5 bases). The CDR3 runs 14 residues. Between the trimmed V and J ends, which lost 2 bases and 4 bases, there was a span of 11 bases. Germline CDR1 is MNHNY and CDR2 is SVGAGI (reference sequence). The CDR3 sequence: CASSYRGGGTEAFF. The CDR3 DNA reads as TGTGCCAGCAGTTACAGGGGTGGGGGCACTGAAGCTTTCTTT.

This chain links TRBV7-2 with TRBJ1-2; 9 bases match TRBD1. Per the germline V gene, CDR1 is SGHTA and CDR2 is FQGNSA. This CDR3 is 17 amino acids long. After removal of 1 base from V and 0 bases from J, the junction contained 6 bases not matched to a gene. The CDR3 coding sequence is TGTGCCAGCAGCTTAGTAGCCGGGACAGGGACTAACTATGGCTACACCTTC. As protein: CASSLVAGTGTNYGYTF. Full variable domain (rest looked up from reference TRBV7-2 and TRBJ1-2): GAGVSQSPSNKVTEKGKDVELRCDPISGHTALYWYRQSLGQGLEFLIYFQGNSAPDKSGLPSDRFSAERTGGSVSTLTIQRTQQEDSAVYLCASSLVAGTGTNYGYTFGSGTRLTVV.

This chain joins TRBV6-5 and TRBJ1-1; D is possibly TRBD1 (5 bases). The V end was cut by 7 bases, the J end by 1 base, with 13 bases between. Germline V gene sequence: CDR1 MNHEY, CDR2 SVGAGI. The CDR3 sequence is 14 residues long. The DNA of the CDR3 is TGTGCCAGCACCTGGCTTGGGGGGAACACTGAAGCTTTCTTT. Its translation: CASTWLGGNTEAFF.

CDR3 amino acids: CASSYQGHNTEAFF. As DNA, the CDR3 is TGTGCCAGCAGTTATCAGGGTCATAACACTGAAGCTTTCTTT. The chain links TRBV27 to TRBJ1-1; possible D gene TRBD1, 5 bases. Trimming removed 4 bases from V and 2 bases from J, with 11 bases in between. Germline-derived CDR1 and CDR2 are MNHEY and SMNVEV (reference sequence). The CDR3 covers 14 residues.

V is TRBV3-1 (or the pseudogene TRBV3-2) and J is TRBJ1-2; 9 bases align to TRBD1. This CDR3 spans 14 amino acids. Trimming removed 1 base from V and 8 bases from J; junction bases left unmatched: 5. Germline assignment: CDR1 LGHDT and CDR2 YNNKEL (reference sequence). Here the CDR3 reads CASSQATGGEGYTF. CDR3 bases: TGTGCCAGCAGCCAAGCGACAGGGGGTGAAGGCTACACCTTC.

V is TRBV5-6 and J is TRBJ2-5; D is perhaps TRBD1 (6 bases). Germline values: CDR1 SGHDT, CDR2 YYEEEE. V lost 3 bases to trimming and J lost 4 bases, with 10 bases between them. The CDR3 runs 13 residues. Written as DNA, the CDR3 is TGTGCCAGCAGCTCAGGACAGAGAGAGACCCAGTACTTC. This translates into CASSSGQRETQYF.

This clone appeared a few times. The CDR3: CASSRGQGGGYTF. CDR3 DNA sequence: TGTGCCAGCAGCCGGGGGCAGGGGGGAGGCTACACCTTC. The chain combines TRBV12-3 or TRBV12-4 with TRBJ1-2; 7 bases are shared with TRBD1. This CDR3 spans 13 amino acids. The junction had 9 bases not matched to a gene; V was cut back by 6 bases and J by 8 bases.

This clone was counted only a few times. The chain links TRBV11-2 to TRBJ2-1, with D possibly matching TRBD2 (6 bases). The CDR3 loop spans 18 amino acids. CDR1 and CDR2 from the germline V gene are SGHAT and FQNNGV. V lost 0 bases and J lost 3, with 18 bases in between. The DNA for the CDR3 is TGTGCCAGCAGCTTAGATTGGGAGCGGGCCCGCCACTACAATGAGCAGTTCTTC. This codes for CASSLDWERARHYNEQFF.

The CDR3 DNA sequence: TGTGCCAGCACCCCACTAACTAGCGGGGGAAATGAGCAGTTCTTC. It codes for CASTPLTSGGNEQFF. The chain is built from TRBV9 and TRBJ2-1; 11 nucleotides agree with TRBD2. The length of the CDR3 is 15 residues. J was trimmed by 7 bases and V by 6 bases; bases with no gene match: 9. The germline gives CDR1 SGDLS, CDR2 YYNGEE.

V gene TRBV3-1 (or the pseudogene TRBV3-2) combines with J gene TRBJ1-1, with 7 bases aligning to TRBD1. From germline, CDR1 is LGHDT and CDR2 YNNKEL (reference sequence). Unmatched junction bases numbered 12, after V lost 4 bases and J lost 10 bases. CDR3 length: 14 residues. The CDR3 DNA reads TGTGCCAGCAGCCGCAACCGGGGACAGCCTAGAGCTTTCTTT. Its protein product is CASSRNRGQPRAFF.

This chain joins TRBV6-2 or TRBV6-3 and TRBJ1-5; 8 bases map to TRBD1. CDR1 is MNHEY, CDR2 SVGEGT, per germline. This CDR3 is 16 amino acids long. With 0 bases clipped from V and 6 bases from J, the junction kept 7 bases outside the gene matches. The CDR3 DNA reads as TGTGCCAGCAGTTACTCTGCCCGGACAGGGATTCAGCCCCAGCATTTT. This codes for CASSYSARTGIQPQHF.

This clone was counted a few times. V and J are TRBV12-5 and TRBJ2-3, with 7 bases aligning to TRBD2. The CDR3 has 24 residues. Germline CDR1 reads LGHNT; CDR2 reads FRNRAP. V was pared by 2 bases and J by 2 bases, with 31 bases of the junction left unmatched. CDR3 DNA sequence: TGTGCTAGTGGTTTGACCTACCACCCTGTACTCTTGGGGCTAGCGGAAAGCCCCACAGATACGCAGTATTTT. It codes for CASGLTYHPVLLGLAESPTDTQYF. Based on the CDR3 plus reference TRBV12-5 and TRBJ2-3, the full variable domain is DARVTQTPRHKVTEMGQEVTMRCQPILGHNTVFWYRQTMMQGLELLAYFRNRAPLDDSGMPKDRFSAEMPDATLATLKIQPSEPRDSAVYFCASGLTYHPVLLGLAESPTDTQYFGPGTRLTVL.

The rearrangement uses TRBV4-1 and TRBJ2-1, with TRBD1 identical over 9 bases. This CDR3 contains 16 residues. Germline V gene sequence: CDR1 MGHRA, CDR2 YSYEKL. The junction had 15 bases not matched to a gene; V was cut back by 4 bases and J by 11 bases. The CDR3 nucleotides are TGCGCCAGCAGCCTGCGAAGCCGTGGACAGGGGCGAAAGCAGTTCTTC. Amino acids: CASSLRSRGQGRKQFF.

This chain joins TRBV24-1 and TRBJ2-2; 7 bases agree with TRBD1. The CDR3 covers 14 residues. Unmatched junction bases numbered 2, after V lost 1 base and J lost 7 bases. Germline V gives CDR1 KGHDR, CDR2 SFDVKD. CDR3 sequence (DNA): TGTGCCACCAGTGATTTATGGACAGGCGGGGAGCTGTTTTTT. It codes for CATSDLWTGGELFF.

The chain is built from TRBV19 and TRBJ2-1; 12 bases match TRBD2. The germline gives CDR1 LNHDA, CDR2 SQIVND (reference sequence). The V and J ends lost 6 bases and 0 bases, in that order; junction bases with no gene match: 9. This CDR3 has 18 amino acids. For the CDR3, the DNA is TGTGCCAGTAGCACACCCAAGACTAGCGGGGGCTCCTACAATGAGCAGTTCTTC. Translating it yields CASSTPKTSGGSYNEQFF.

The chain has TRBV3-1 (or the pseudogene TRBV3-2) and TRBJ2-1; D is ambiguous. Germline lookup yields CDR1 LGHDT and CDR2 YNNKEL (reference sequence). With 2 bases removed from V and 2 bases from J, the gap between germline ends came to 10 bases. The CDR3 length is 15 residues. CDR3 coding DNA: TGTGCCAGCAGCCAAAGGAGCGAGGCCTACAATGAGCAGTTCTTC. This codes for CASSQRSEAYNEQFF.

The chain couples TRBV5-1 to TRBJ2-6, with D possibly being TRBD2 (5 bases). The CDR3 is made up of 16 amino acids. Trimming took 0 bases from V and 2 from J, leaving 9 bases between them. The germline gives CDR1 SGHRS, CDR2 YFSETQ. CDR3 sequence (DNA): TGCGCCAGCAGCTTGGTAGGGAGCACTGGGGCCAACGTCCTGACTTTC. This encodes CASSLVGSTGANVLTF.

In its sample, this clone was seen a few times. CDR3 amino acids: CSGTGFYGYTF. In DNA, the CDR3 is TGCAGCGGAACAGGGTTTTATGGCTACACCTTC. J is TRBJ1-2 and V is TRBV29-1; D is possibly TRBD1 (6 bases). The CDR3 is made up of 11 amino acids. CDR1 is SQVTM, CDR2 ANQGSEA, per germline. The V end lost 7 bases, the J end lost 5 bases, and 11 bases lay between the germline ends.

J is TRBJ2-5 and V is TRBV3-1 (or the pseudogene TRBV3-2); D might be TRBD2 (5 bases). The germline CDR1 and CDR2 sequences are LGHDT and YNNKEL (reference sequence). V lost 6 bases, J lost 4 bases, and 9 bases lay in between. The CDR3 contains 12 residues. The CDR3: CASSRRGETQYF. Written as DNA, the CDR3 is TGTGCCAGCAGTCGACGGGGAGAGACCCAGTACTTC.